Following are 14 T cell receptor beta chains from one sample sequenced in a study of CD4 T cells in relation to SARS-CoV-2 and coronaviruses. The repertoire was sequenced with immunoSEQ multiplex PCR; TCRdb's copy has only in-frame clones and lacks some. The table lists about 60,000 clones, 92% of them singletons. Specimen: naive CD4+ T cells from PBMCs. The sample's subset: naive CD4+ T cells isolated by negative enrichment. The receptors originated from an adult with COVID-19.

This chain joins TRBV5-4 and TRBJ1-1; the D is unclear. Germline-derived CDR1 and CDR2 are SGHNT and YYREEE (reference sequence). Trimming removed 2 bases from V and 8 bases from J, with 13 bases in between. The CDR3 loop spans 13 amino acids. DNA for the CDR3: TGTGCCAGCAGCTTAAATGGCGAGACCGAAGCTTTCTTT. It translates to CASSLNGETEAFF.

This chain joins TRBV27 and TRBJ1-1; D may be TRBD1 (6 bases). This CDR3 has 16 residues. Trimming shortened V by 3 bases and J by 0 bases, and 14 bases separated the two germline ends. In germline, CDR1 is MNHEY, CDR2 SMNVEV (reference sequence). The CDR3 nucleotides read TGTGCCAGCAGTTTCCGGGACACCGCCATGAACACTGAAGCTTTCTTT. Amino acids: CASSFRDTAMNTEAFF.

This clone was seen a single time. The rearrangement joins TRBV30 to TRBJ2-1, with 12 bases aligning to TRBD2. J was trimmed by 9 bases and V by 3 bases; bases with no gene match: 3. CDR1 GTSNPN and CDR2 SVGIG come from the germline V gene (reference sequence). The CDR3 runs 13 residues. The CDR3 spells CAWRMGLAGEQFF. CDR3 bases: TGTGCCTGGAGAATGGGACTAGCGGGTGAGCAGTTCTTC.

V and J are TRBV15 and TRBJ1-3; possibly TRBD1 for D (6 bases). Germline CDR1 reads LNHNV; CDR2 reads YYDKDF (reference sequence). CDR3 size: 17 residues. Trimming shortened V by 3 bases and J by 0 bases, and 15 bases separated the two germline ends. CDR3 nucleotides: TGTGCCACCAGCAGCCAACTTGACAGGTCCTCTGGAAACACCATATATTTT. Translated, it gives CATSSQLDRSSGNTIYF.

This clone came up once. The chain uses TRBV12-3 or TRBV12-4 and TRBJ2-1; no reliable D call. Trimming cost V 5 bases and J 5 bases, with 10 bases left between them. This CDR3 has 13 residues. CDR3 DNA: TGTGCCAGCAGTCGCACAGAGAACAATGAGCAGTTCTTC. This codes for CASSRTENNEQFF.

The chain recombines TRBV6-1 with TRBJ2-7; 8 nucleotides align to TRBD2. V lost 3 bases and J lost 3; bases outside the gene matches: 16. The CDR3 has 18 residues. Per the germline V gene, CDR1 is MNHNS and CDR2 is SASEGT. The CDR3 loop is CASSERSRGWGLGYEQYF. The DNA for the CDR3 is TGTGCCAGCAGTGAGAGAAGCAGGGGTTGGGGACTAGGCTACGAGCAGTACTTC.

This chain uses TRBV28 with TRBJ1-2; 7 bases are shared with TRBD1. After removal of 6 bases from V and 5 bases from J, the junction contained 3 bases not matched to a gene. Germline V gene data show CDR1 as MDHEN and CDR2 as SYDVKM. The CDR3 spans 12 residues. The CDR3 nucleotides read TGTGCCAGCAGGGCAGGGGGATATGGCTACACCTTC. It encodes CASRAGGYGYTF.

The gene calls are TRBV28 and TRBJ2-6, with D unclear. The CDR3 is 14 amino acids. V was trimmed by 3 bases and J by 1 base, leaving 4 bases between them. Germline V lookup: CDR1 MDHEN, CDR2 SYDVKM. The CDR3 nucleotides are TGTGCCAGCAGTTTCTCGTCTGGGGCCAACGTCCTGACTTTC. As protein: CASSFSSGANVLTF. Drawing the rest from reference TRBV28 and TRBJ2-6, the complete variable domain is DVKVTQSSRYLVKRTGEKVFLECVQDMDHENMFWYRQDPGLGLRLIYFSYDVKMKEKGDIPEGYSVSREKKERFSLILESASTNQTSMYLCASSFSSGANVLTFGAGSRLTVL.

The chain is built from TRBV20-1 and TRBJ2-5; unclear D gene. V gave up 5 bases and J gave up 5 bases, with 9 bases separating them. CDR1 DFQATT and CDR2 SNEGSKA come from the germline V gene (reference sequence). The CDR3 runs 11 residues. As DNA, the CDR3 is TGCAGTGCTTCAGAAGAGGAGACCCAGTACTTC. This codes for CSASEEETQYF.

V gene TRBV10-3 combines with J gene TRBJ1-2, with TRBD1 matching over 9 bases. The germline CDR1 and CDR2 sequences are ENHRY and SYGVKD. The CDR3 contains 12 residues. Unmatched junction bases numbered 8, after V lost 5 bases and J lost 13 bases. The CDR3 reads CAISPGQGSGTF. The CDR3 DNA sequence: TGTGCCATCAGTCCGGGACAGGGATCCGGCACCTTC.

As DNA, the CDR3 is TGCGCCAGCAGACCCGCAGGCTCATTGAACACTGAAGCTTTCTTT. It yields the protein CASRPAGSLNTEAFF. The chain links TRBV5-1 to TRBJ1-1; D gene ambiguous. V was cut by 5 bases and J by 0 bases, with 14 bases left in between. Per germline, CDR1 SGHRS and CDR2 YFSETQ. The CDR3 loop spans 15 amino acids.

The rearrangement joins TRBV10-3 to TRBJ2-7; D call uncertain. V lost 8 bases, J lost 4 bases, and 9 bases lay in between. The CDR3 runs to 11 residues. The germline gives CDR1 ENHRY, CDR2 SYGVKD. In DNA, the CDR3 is TGTGCCATCCAAGAAGGGTACGAGCAGTACTTC. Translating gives CAIQEGYEQYF.

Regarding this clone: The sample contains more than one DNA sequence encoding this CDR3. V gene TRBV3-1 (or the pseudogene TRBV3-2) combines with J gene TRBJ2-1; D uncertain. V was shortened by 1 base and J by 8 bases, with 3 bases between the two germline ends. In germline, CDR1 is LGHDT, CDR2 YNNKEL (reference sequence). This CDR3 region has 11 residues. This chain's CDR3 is CASSQGYEQFF. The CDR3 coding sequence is TGTGCCAGCAGCCAAGGGTATGAGCAGTTCTTC.

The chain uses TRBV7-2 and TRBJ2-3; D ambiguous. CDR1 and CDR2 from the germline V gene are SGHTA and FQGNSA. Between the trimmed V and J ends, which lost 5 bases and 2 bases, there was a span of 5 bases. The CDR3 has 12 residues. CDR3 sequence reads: CASSLSTDTQYF. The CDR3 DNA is TGTGCCAGCAGCCTTTCCACAGATACGCAGTATTTT.